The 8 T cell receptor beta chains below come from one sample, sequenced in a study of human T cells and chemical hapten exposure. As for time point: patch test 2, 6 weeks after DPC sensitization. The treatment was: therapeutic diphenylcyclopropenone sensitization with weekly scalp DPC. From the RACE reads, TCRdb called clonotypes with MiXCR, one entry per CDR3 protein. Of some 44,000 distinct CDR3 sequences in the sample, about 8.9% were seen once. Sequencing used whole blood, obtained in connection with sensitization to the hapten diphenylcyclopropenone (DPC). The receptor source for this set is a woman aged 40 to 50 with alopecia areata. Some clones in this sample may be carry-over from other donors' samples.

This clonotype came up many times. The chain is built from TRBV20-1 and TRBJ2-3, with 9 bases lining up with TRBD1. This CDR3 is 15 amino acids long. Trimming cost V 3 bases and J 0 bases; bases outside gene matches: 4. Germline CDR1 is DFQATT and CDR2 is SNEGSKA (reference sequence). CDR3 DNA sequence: TGCAGTGCTAGGGACAGGGGCACTAGCACAGATACGCAGTATTTT. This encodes CSARDRGTSTDTQYF.

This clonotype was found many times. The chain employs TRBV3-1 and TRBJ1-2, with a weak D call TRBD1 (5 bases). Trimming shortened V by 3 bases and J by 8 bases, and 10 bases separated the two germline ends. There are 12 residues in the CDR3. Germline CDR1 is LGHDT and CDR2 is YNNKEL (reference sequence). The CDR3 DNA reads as TGTGCCAGCAGCCAGGGGCCGGAAGGCTACACCTTC. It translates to CASSQGPEGYTF.

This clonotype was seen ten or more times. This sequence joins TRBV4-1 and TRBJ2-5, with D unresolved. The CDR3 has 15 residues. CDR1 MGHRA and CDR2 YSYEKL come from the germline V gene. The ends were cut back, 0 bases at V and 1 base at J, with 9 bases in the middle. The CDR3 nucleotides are TGCGCCAGCAGCCAAGATGGGTTAGCCCAAGAGACCCAGTACTTC. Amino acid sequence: CASSQDGLAQETQYF.

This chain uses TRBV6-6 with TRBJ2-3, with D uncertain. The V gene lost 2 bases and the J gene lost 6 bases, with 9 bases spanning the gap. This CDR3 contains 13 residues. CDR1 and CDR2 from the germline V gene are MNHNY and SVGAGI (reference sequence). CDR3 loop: CASSYDSSDTQYF. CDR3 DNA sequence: TGTGCCAGCAGTTACGACTCCTCGGATACGCAGTATTTT.

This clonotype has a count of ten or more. CDR3 coding DNA: TGCGCCAGCAGCCACTCCGCGGGGGCGCGAAGGGACGGATACGGGAGTGCCTATGGCTACACCTTC. This codes for CASSHSAGARRDGYGSAYGYTF. This chain uses TRBV4-1 with TRBJ1-2, with D possibly TRBD1 on 6 matching bases. This CDR3 has 22 residues. Trimming stripped 3 bases from V and 4 bases from J, with 36 bases between. Germline values: CDR1 MGHRA, CDR2 YSYEKL.

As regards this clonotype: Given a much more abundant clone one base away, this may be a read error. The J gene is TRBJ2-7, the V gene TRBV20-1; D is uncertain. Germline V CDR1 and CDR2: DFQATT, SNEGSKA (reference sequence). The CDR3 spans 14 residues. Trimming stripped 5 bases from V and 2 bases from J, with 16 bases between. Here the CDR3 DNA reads TGCAGTGCTCAGACCCCGGACCGTGCCTACGAGCAGTACTTC. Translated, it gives CSAQTPDRAYEQYF.

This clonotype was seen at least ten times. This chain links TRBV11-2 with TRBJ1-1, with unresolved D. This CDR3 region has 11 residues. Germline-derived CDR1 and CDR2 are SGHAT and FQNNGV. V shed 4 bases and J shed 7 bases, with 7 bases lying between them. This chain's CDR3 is CASSYIGEAFF. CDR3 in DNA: TGTGCCAGCAGCTACATAGGTGAAGCTTTCTTT.

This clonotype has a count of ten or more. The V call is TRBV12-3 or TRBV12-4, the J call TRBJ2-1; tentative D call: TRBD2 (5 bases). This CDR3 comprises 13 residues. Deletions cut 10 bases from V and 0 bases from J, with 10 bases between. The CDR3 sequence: CATTAGSYNEQFF. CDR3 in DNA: TGTGCCACCACGGCGGGCTCCTACAATGAGCAGTTCTTC.